The 22 T cell receptor beta chains below all came from one sample that was sequenced in a study of control samples from healthy donors and cancer patients. The data were produced by immunoSEQ multiplex PCR, yet TCRdb's version contains in-frame clones alone and is incomplete. Of 55,000 to 75,000 clones in the sample, more than 70% were seen once. Sequencing was performed on PBMCs. The receptors were gathered from a woman aged 45-65 years with head and neck cancer.

This sequence joins TRBV28 and TRBJ1-2; perhaps TRBD1 as D (5 bases). Trimming cost V 6 bases and J 3 bases, with 20 bases left between them. The V gene's germline CDR1 is MDHEN and CDR2 SYDVKM. This CDR3 contains 16 residues. The CDR3 sequence is CASRASGQGGYYGYTF. Written as DNA, the CDR3 is TGTGCCAGCAGGGCCTCGGGGCAGGGCGGATACTATGGCTACACCTTC.

The chain joins TRBV3-1 (or the pseudogene TRBV3-2) to TRBJ1-2; D is perhaps TRBD1 (5 bases). Between the trimmed V and J ends, which lost 2 bases and 2 bases, there was a span of 9 bases. In germline, CDR1 is LGHDT, CDR2 YNNKEL (reference sequence). The CDR3 consists of 14 residues. The CDR3: CASSQTRGNYGYTF. CDR3 DNA sequence: TGTGCCAGCAGCCAAACGCGGGGCAACTATGGCTACACCTTC.

This chain links TRBV5-6 with TRBJ2-7; no definite D call. Trimming stripped 2 bases from V and 0 bases from J, with 6 bases between. The CDR3 is 13 residues long. Germline V gives CDR1 SGHDT, CDR2 YYEEEE. CDR3 in amino acids: CASSLGSSYEQYF. CDR3 nucleotides: TGTGCCAGCAGCTTAGGAAGCTCCTACGAGCAGTACTTC. The full variable domain, in which reference TRBV5-6 and TRBJ2-7 provide the parts outside the CDR3, is DAGVTQSPTHLIKTRGQQVTLRCSPKSGHDTVSWYQQALGQGPQFIFQYYEEEERQRGNFPDRFSGHQFPNYSSELNVNALLLGDSALYLCASSLGSSYEQYFGPGTRLTVT.

J is TRBJ1-1 and V is TRBV9; possible D gene TRBD1, 5 bases. The CDR3 covers 13 residues. Germline V lookup: CDR1 SGDLS, CDR2 YYNGEE. The V gene lost 4 bases and the J gene lost 10 bases, with 17 bases spanning the gap. CDR3 DNA sequence: TGTGCCAGCAGCCTCCGGGGCGATGGGGGAGCTTTCTTT. Translated, it gives CASSLRGDGGAFF.

The chain recombines TRBV10-3 with TRBJ2-1, with TRBD2 matching 7 bases. Trimming removed 4 bases from V and 4 bases from J; junction bases left unmatched: 10. This CDR3 is built from 16 residues. From germline, CDR1 is ENHRY and CDR2 SYGVKD. This CDR3 is CAISASRGGSYNEQFF. Here the CDR3 DNA reads TGTGCCATCAGTGCTTCTCGCGGGGGTAGTTACAATGAGCAGTTCTTC.

Only one count was recorded for this clone. This chain connects TRBV5-1 to TRBJ2-1, with a tentative D call TRBD1 (6 bases). The CDR3 covers 14 residues. V was clipped by 0 bases and J by 6 bases, with 10 bases between them. Germline V gene sequence: CDR1 SGHRS, CDR2 YFSETQ. CDR3 in amino acids: CASSLGGPGNEQFF. DNA for the CDR3: TGCGCCAGCAGCTTGGGGGGGCCAGGCAATGAGCAGTTCTTC.

The gene calls are TRBV27 and TRBJ1-6; D not resolved. Germline V gene lookup returns CDR1 MNHEY and CDR2 SMNVEV (reference sequence). This CDR3 is 14 amino acids long. V gave up 2 bases and J gave up 2 bases, with 4 bases separating them. The chain's CDR3 is CASSLKPYNSPLHF. CDR3 DNA sequence: TGTGCCAGCAGTTTAAAACCCTATAATTCACCCCTCCACTTT.

CDR3 sequence (DNA): TGTGCCAGCAGCCCGGGAGGCACAGATACGCAGTATTTT. It is translated as CASSPGGTDTQYF. The genes are TRBV7-3 and TRBJ2-3, with D maybe TRBD2 (6 bases). Germline CDR1 SGHTA, CDR2 FQGTGA. Between the trimmed V and J ends, which lost 5 bases and 1 base, there was a span of 7 bases. CDR3 length equals 13 residues.

The rearrangement links TRBV5-1 to TRBJ1-1, with TRBD1 as a possible D gene (6 bases). The CDR3 is made up of 15 amino acids. Germline V lookup: CDR1 SGHRS, CDR2 YFSETQ. V was pared by 0 bases and J by 1 base, with 10 bases between. CDR3 amino acids: CASSLDGGPNTEAFF. The CDR3 DNA follows: TGCGCCAGCAGCTTGGATGGGGGCCCGAACACTGAAGCTTTCTTT.

The V call is TRBV12-3 or TRBV12-4, the J call TRBJ1-5; no clear D gene. This CDR3 is built from 12 residues. The V and J ends lost 5 bases and 3 bases respectively, with 5 bases between them. CDR3 in amino acids: CASSAPNQPQHF. Written as DNA, the CDR3 is TGTGCCAGCAGTGCACCCAATCAGCCCCAGCATTTT.

This clone was recorded only once. The CDR3 bases are TGTGCCTGGGGTCCGGGCGTTGAAGCTTTCTTT. Translation gives CAWGPGVEAFF. This sequence joins TRBV30 and TRBJ1-1; unclear D gene. Trimming took off 5 bases at V and 7 bases at J, with 11 bases between the two ends. Germline V CDR1 and CDR2: GTSNPN, SVGIG (reference sequence). The CDR3 consists of 11 residues. Supplemented by reference TRBV30 and TRBJ1-1, the full variable domain reads SQTIHQWPATLVQPVGSPLSLECTVEGTSNPNLYWYRQAAGRGLQLLFYSVGIGQISSEVPQNLSASRPQDRQFILSSKKLLLSDSGFYLCAWGPGVEAFFGQGTRLTVV.

The rearrangement uses TRBV25-1 and TRBJ2-5; TRBD1 matches 9 bases. The CDR3 contains 14 residues. The trim removed 4 bases at V and 4 bases at J, leaving 4 bases unmatched. The germline CDR1 and CDR2 sequences are MGHDK and SYGVNS. The CDR3 nucleotides are TGTGCCAGCAGTGTACAGGGGGCAGGAGAGACCCAGTACTTC. It yields the protein CASSVQGAGETQYF.

This sequence joins TRBV5-1 and TRBJ2-7, with 7 bases aligning to TRBD1. With V trimmed by 0 bases and J by 0 bases, 3 bases remained unmatched. Germline CDR1 reads SGHRS; CDR2 reads YFSETQ. The CDR3 loop spans 15 amino acids. CDR3: CASSLVRTGSYEQYF. CDR3 nucleotides: TGCGCCAGCAGCTTGGTCAGGACAGGCTCCTACGAGCAGTACTTC.

The chain recombines TRBV7-9 with TRBJ1-4; 8 bases fit TRBD1. CDR1 is SEHNR and CDR2 is FQNEAQ in the germline V gene (reference sequence). The V gene end was trimmed by 1 base and the J gene end by 8 bases; junction bases not matched to a gene: 6. The CDR3 loop spans 15 amino acids. In DNA form, the CDR3 reads TGTGCCAGCAGCTTAGTCGGACAGGGCCGGGAAAAACTGTTTTTT. This translates into CASSLVGQGREKLFF.

This clone is a singleton in its sample. The chain links TRBV2 to TRBJ2-5; no firm D call. With 7 bases removed from V and 2 bases from J, the gap between germline ends came to 17 bases. The germline CDR1 and CDR2 sequences are SNHLY and FYNNEI. The CDR3 runs 15 residues. The chain's CDR3 is CASTLPGVGQETQYF. The CDR3 region has the DNA TGTGCCAGCACCCTGCCGGGCGTGGGACAAGAGACCCAGTACTTC.

Concerning this clone: One end of the junction fails to match germline, which may point to a read error. This chain joins TRBV27 and TRBJ2-5; D tentatively fits TRBD1 or TRBD2 (6 bases each). Germline CDR1 reads MNHEY; CDR2 reads SMNVEV (reference sequence). This CDR3 comprises 13 residues. The CDR3, as DNA: TGTGCCAGCAGTTTATGGGGGGCAGAGACCAAGTACTTC. This encodes CASSLWGAETKYF.

The V and J genes are TRBV19 and TRBJ2-2; TRBD1 aligns across 9 bases. The junction had 0 bases not matched to a gene; V was cut back by 4 bases and J by 3 bases. The CDR3 consists of 14 residues. Germline V gene lookup returns CDR1 LNHDA and CDR2 SQIVND (reference sequence). This chain's CDR3 is CASSRDRDTGELFF. The CDR3, as DNA: TGTGCCAGTAGTAGGGACAGGGACACCGGGGAGCTGTTTTTT. Filled out from reference TRBV19 and TRBJ2-2, the complete variable domain reads DGGITQSPKYLFRKEGQNVTLSCEQNLNHDAMYWYRQDPGQGLRLIYYSQIVNDFQKGDIAEGYSVSREKKESFPLTVTSAQKNPTAFYLCASSRDRDTGELFFGEGSRLTVL.

The chain recombines TRBV27 with TRBJ2-1; 7 nucleotides match TRBD2. Trimming took 2 bases from V and 8 from J; bases not matched to a gene: 3. The germline CDR1 and CDR2 sequences are MNHEY and SMNVEV (reference sequence). This CDR3 has 13 amino acids. The CDR3 coding sequence is TGTGCCAGCAGTTTAAGGCTAGCGGATGAGCAGTTCTTC. Protein product: CASSLRLADEQFF.

A remark on this clone: The same CDR3 can be traced to other DNA sequences in this sample. For the CDR3, the DNA is TGTGCCAGCAGACAGGGACGGGGGGGCACAGATACGCAGTATTTT. As protein: CASRQGRGGTDTQYF. The rearrangement links TRBV2 to TRBJ2-3; possibly TRBD2 for D (7 bases). Germline CDR1 reads SNHLY; CDR2 reads FYNNEI. The CDR3 runs 15 residues. Trimming cost V 6 bases and J 1 base, with 14 bases left between them.

The chain uses TRBV18 and TRBJ2-5, with 7 bases fitting TRBD1. J lost 5 bases, V lost 4 bases, and 10 bases had no gene match. CDR1 and CDR2 from the germline V gene are KGHSH and LQKENI. This CDR3 is built from 15 residues. The CDR3 loop is CASSHQTGARETQYF. The CDR3 region has the DNA TGTGCCAGCTCACATCAAACAGGGGCGCGCGAGACCCAGTACTTC.

The chain joins TRBV5-1 to TRBJ2-2; tentative D call: TRBD1 (5 bases). The CDR3 is made up of 15 amino acids. The germline V gene has CDR1 SGHRS and CDR2 YFSETQ. The V end lost 4 bases, the J end lost 1 base, and 11 bases lay between the germline ends. The CDR3 DNA reads TGCGCCAGCAGCCAAACTACAGGGAACACCGGGGAGCTGTTTTTT. Translation gives CASSQTTGNTGELFF.

The gene calls are TRBV19 and TRBJ1-1; 9 positions agree with TRBD1. Germline assignment: CDR1 LNHDA and CDR2 SQIVND (reference sequence). Germline trimming cut 3 bases from V and 6 bases from J; bases unmatched to any gene: 5. There are 14 residues in the CDR3. Written as DNA, the CDR3 is TGTGCCAGTAGTATTGATACAGGGGGCTCTGAAGCTTTCTTT. Its protein product is CASSIDTGGSEAFF.